This TCR beta chain was identified in a study of beta chain features in type 1 diabetes. Study conclusions and caveats: Type 1 diabetes patients had VDJ junctions that carried fewer insertions and more deletions. Sampled from patients, naive, central memory and Treg TCRB repertoires appeared more similar than those sampled from healthy donors.

Investigators reverse transcribed all isolated RNA, so they sequenced expressed TCRB transcripts. Sequencing used immunoSEQ multiplex PCR; TCRdb keeps in-frame clones, though not all of them. The sample has more than 300,000 clones, about 14% seen once. Germline V gives CDR1 SSHAT, CDR2 FNYEAQ (reference sequence). This CDR3 has 13 amino acids. With respect to this clone: What it binds is unknown. One end of the junction fails to match germline, which may point to a read error.

The source is a woman aged 18-29 years in good health. Source material: naive CD4+ T cells from blood. This chain joins TRBV7-7 and TRBJ2-3; a weak D match, TRBD2 (6 bases). The CDR3, as DNA: TGTGCTAGCAGCCCGGGAGGCACAGATACGCAGTATTTT. It translates to CASSPGGTDTQYF.